A single sample gave rise to the 10 T cell receptor beta chains below, sequenced in a study of blood T cell repertoires in COVID-19. The repertoire was sequenced with immunoSEQ multiplex PCR; TCRdb's copy has only in-frame clones and lacks some. Of roughly 230,000 clones in the sample, 88% were seen once. Specimen: peripheral blood. All receptors come from a human donor in a cohort sampled during active COVID-19.

V is TRBV11-3 and J is TRBJ2-5; D gene unclear. This CDR3 region has 14 residues. Trimming took off 1 base at V and 2 bases at J, with 8 bases between the two ends. Germline V gives CDR1 SGHNT, CDR2 YENEEA. This chain's CDR3 is CASSLGTLQETQYF. The CDR3 region has the DNA TGTGCCAGCAGCTTAGGTACTCTTCAAGAGACCCAGTACTTC.

The chain uses TRBV10-1 and TRBJ2-5; D gene ambiguous. Trimming took 9 bases from V and 1 from J, leaving 9 bases between them. Germline assignment: CDR1 WNHNN and CDR2 SYGVQD (reference sequence). The CDR3 has 12 amino acids. The CDR3 here is CASNGSQETQYF. The CDR3 DNA sequence: TGCGCCAGTAACGGGTCCCAAGAGACCCAGTACTTC.

The chain is built from TRBV7-2 and TRBJ1-3, with D perhaps TRBD1 (6 bases). The CDR3 extends over 16 amino acids. CDR1 SGHTA and CDR2 FQGNSA come from the germline V gene. V lost 5 bases and J lost 0, with 14 bases in between. In DNA form, the CDR3 reads TGTGCCAGCAGCCTGAACAGGGTCCGCTCTGGAAACACCATATATTTT. Translated: CASSLNRVRSGNTIYF.

This clone was counted once. This chain joins TRBV5-1 and TRBJ2-1; TRBD1 agrees at 7 bases. CDR1 is SGHRS, CDR2 YFSETQ, per germline. V dropped 4 bases and J dropped 6; count of bases not matched to a gene: 13. This CDR3 comprises 16 residues. The CDR3: CASSHQPTGRSNEQFF. The CDR3 DNA reads TGCGCCAGCAGCCACCAGCCGACAGGGCGGAGCAATGAGCAGTTCTTC.

The chain links TRBV5-6 to TRBJ2-7; D is perhaps TRBD1 (5 bases). V lost 1 base to trimming and J lost 0 bases, with 23 bases between them. The CDR3 contains 19 residues. Germline V lookup: CDR1 SGHDT, CDR2 YYEEEE. The CDR3 nucleotides read TGTGCCAGCAGCTTGAATATTCAGGGCGGAAGGACCAGCTCCTACGAGCAGTACTTC. Its translation: CASSLNIQGGRTSSYEQYF.

This clone appeared a few times. V is TRBV20-1 and J is TRBJ2-5, with 9 bases fitting TRBD2. CDR3 length: 16 residues. Germline V gives CDR1 DFQATT, CDR2 SNEGSKA (reference sequence). V shed 3 bases, J shed 7 bases, and the junction held 15 bases outside the gene matches. For the CDR3, the DNA is TGCAGTGCTAGTGTTGGGTCGTCAGCGGGGGGTACGACCCAGTACTTC. Protein product: CSASVGSSAGGTTQYF.

The genes are TRBV28 and TRBJ1-5; D gene unclear. The CDR3 is 17 residues long. The V and J ends lost 3 bases and 0 bases respectively, with 15 bases between them. Germline CDR1 reads MDHEN; CDR2 reads SYDVKM. The CDR3 spells CASSLIGGGSSNQPQHF. In nucleotides, the CDR3 is TGTGCCAGCAGTTTGATTGGAGGAGGGAGTAGCAATCAGCCCCAGCATTTT.

The rearrangement joins TRBV7-6 to TRBJ2-7; weak D call: TRBD2 (6 bases). With 3 bases removed from V and 6 bases from J, the gap between germline ends came to 18 bases. From germline, CDR1 is SGHVS and CDR2 FNYEAQ. The CDR3 extends over 15 amino acids. The CDR3 DNA reads as TGTGCCAGCAGCTTGGGATGGGACTCCGAGAGCGAGCAGTACTTC. This codes for CASSLGWDSESEQYF.

The count of this clone is one. The chain employs TRBV2 and TRBJ2-7; the match to TRBD2 covers 11 bases. J gave up 4 bases and V 6 bases, and 5 bases lay outside the gene matches. The CDR3 contains 14 residues. Looked up from germline, CDR1 is SNHLY and CDR2 is FYNNEI. In DNA, the CDR3 is TGTGCCAGCAGGCGACTAGCGGGGAGGTACGAGCAGTACTTC. Translation gives CASRRLAGRYEQYF.

The chain employs TRBV28 and TRBJ2-7; 9 positions agree with TRBD1. The CDR3 consists of 14 residues. Germline lookup yields CDR1 MDHEN and CDR2 SYDVKM. J lost 6 bases, V lost 8 bases, and 11 bases had no gene match. The CDR3 loop is CASRGDREGGEQYF. As DNA, the CDR3 is TGTGCCAGCCGTGGGGACAGGGAGGGAGGCGAGCAGTACTTC.